This TCR beta chain was identified during a study of blood T cell repertoires in COVID-19. The CDR3 spans 14 residues. The junction had 1 base not matched to a gene; V was cut back by 1 base and J by 6 bases. CDR1 is SGHNT, CDR2 YYREEE, per germline (reference sequence). TCRdb's copy holds only in-frame clones and misses some; the assay was immunoSEQ multiplex PCR. The data contain approximately 110,000 clones, 90% of them singletons. Sequenced sample: peripheral blood. The sequence was collected from a woman in her forties or fifties with acute or convalescent COVID-19. The chain employs TRBV5-4 and TRBJ2-3; 11 bases are shared with TRBD2. In DNA, the CDR3 is TGTGCCAGCAGCTTGACTAGCGGGGGTGATACGCAGTATTTT. As protein: CASSLTSGGDTQYF.